The following is a T cell receptor (beta chain) sequence with its context. The source of the sample is a study of cytomegalovirus exposure and HLA in healthy donors. V dropped 3 bases and J dropped 2 bases, with 16 bases sitting between them. Germline CDR1 LNHDA, CDR2 SQIVND (reference sequence). The CDR3 sequence is 16 residues long. Researchers ran the PCR with 60 Vbeta and 13 Jbeta primers. Measured with immunoSEQ multiplex PCR; TCRdb has only the in-frame clones, and not every one. The sample has some 110,000 clones, 70% to 80% seen once. The V gene is TRBV19, the J gene TRBJ1-2; D is ambiguous. The sample comprised PBMCs. This TCR was recovered from a woman younger than 30 in good health and CMV-seropositive. The CDR3 DNA sequence: TGTGCCAGTAGTATTAGAGTAGCCCAGTCGAACTATGGCTACACCTTC. Encoded protein: CASSIRVAQSNYGYTF.